This T cell receptor (beta chain) was recorded in a study of preoperative IRX-2 immunotherapy in early breast cancer. Germline values: CDR1 LNHDA, CDR2 SQIVND (reference sequence). The CDR3 has 13 amino acids. V dropped 3 bases and J dropped 6 bases, with 8 bases sitting between them. The data were produced by immunoSEQ multiplex PCR, yet TCRdb's version contains in-frame clones alone and is incomplete. The table lists 4,000 or so clones, 65% to 70% of them singletons. Treatment indicated: preoperative locoregional IRX-2 cytokine immunotherapy. The material sequenced was tumor tissue, taken after IRX-2 immunotherapy. The rearrangement joins TRBV19 to TRBJ2-2, with D possibly TRBD2 on 6 matching bases. This clonotype was sampled from a human donor with breast cancer. CDR3 coding DNA: TGTGCCAGTAGTATTACGGGGGCCGGGGAGCTGTTTTTT. Translating it yields CASSITGAGELFF.